This is a list of T cell receptor beta chains from one sample in a study of response to subunit inactivated influenza vaccine. TCRdb analysed the RT-PCR reads with MiXCR anew, one entry per CDR3 protein. Among under 950,000 distinct CDR3 sequences listed, over 20% were seen once. This sample comprised PBMCs from blood, obtained about 5 days after vaccination. All receptors derive from a man aged 45 to 65 who received an inactivated influenza vaccine. The CDR3 runs from the conserved cysteine through the conserved F or W. Each record gives: V gene, D gene, clone size, J gene, CDR3 DNA, CDR3 protein. A D gene is named only where the DNA matches it firmly. The listing skips clone size in some rows; elsewhere it reads once, few, many or a size class.

v_call: TRBV4-3; d_call: .; clone_size: few; j_call: TRBJ2-7; cdr3_nt: TGCGCCAGCAGCCAAGAATGGGACCTCTTATACTACGAGCAGTACTTC; cdr3_aa: CASSQEWDLLYYEQYF
v_call: TRBV25-1; d_call: TRBD1; clone_size: few; j_call: TRBJ1-2; cdr3_nt: TGTGCCAGCAGTGAGGCCGGGGACAGGGTCTATGGCTACACCTTC; cdr3_aa: CASSEAGDRVYGYTF
v_call: TRBV20-1; d_call: .; clone_size: many; j_call: TRBJ2-3; cdr3_nt: TGCAGTGCCCCTACCCGCACAGATACGCAGTATTTT; cdr3_aa: CSAPTRTDTQYF
v_call: TRBV12-3/TRBV12-4; d_call: TRBD2; clone_size: few; j_call: TRBJ2-4; cdr3_nt: TGTGCCAGCACTAGTAGCGGGAGGTCGCTAGCCAAAAACATTCAGTACTTC; cdr3_aa: CASTSSGRSLAKNIQYF
v_call: TRBV29-1; d_call: .; clone_size: many; j_call: TRBJ2-3; cdr3_nt: TGCAGCGTTGATGCCGATACGCAGTATTTT; cdr3_aa: CSVDADTQYF
v_call: TRBV5-1; d_call: .; clone_size: .; j_call: TRBJ1-1; cdr3_nt: TGCGCCAGCAGCTTGGCGGCGACGAACACTGAAGCTTTCTTT; cdr3_aa: CASSLAATNTEAFF
v_call: TRBV7-6; d_call: .; clone_size: .; j_call: TRBJ1-1; cdr3_nt: TGTGCCAGCAGCTTAGCGTGGAAGGGGAGGGACTCCATGAACACTGAAGCTTTCTTT; cdr3_aa: CASSLAWKGRDSMNTEAFF
v_call: TRBV5-1; d_call: TRBD1; clone_size: .; j_call: TRBJ2-2; cdr3_nt: TGCGCCAGCACCGACAGGGGTGGCTCCGGGGAGCTGTTTTTT; cdr3_aa: CASTDRGGSGELFF
v_call: TRBV30; d_call: .; clone_size: .; j_call: TRBJ1-1; cdr3_nt: TGTGCCTGGACCTGGACCCCTTGGGGGATGAACACTGAAGCTTTCTTT; cdr3_aa: CAWTWTPWGMNTEAFF
v_call: TRBV11-2; d_call: TRBD1; clone_size: .; j_call: TRBJ2-2; cdr3_nt: TGTGCCATCAGCTTCAGGGGGTTAAACACCGGGGAGCTGTTTTTT; cdr3_aa: CAISFRGLNTGELFF
v_call: TRBV7-2; d_call: .; clone_size: few; j_call: TRBJ1-4; cdr3_nt: TGTGCCAGCAGCTTTGGGGGACGGACTGAAAAACTGTTTTTT; cdr3_aa: CASSFGGRTEKLFF
v_call: TRBV12-3/TRBV12-4; d_call: TRBD1; clone_size: .; j_call: TRBJ2-7; cdr3_nt: TGTGCCAGCAGTTTTCAGGGGGTGAACTACGAGCAGTACTTC; cdr3_aa: CASSFQGVNYEQYF
v_call: TRBV12-3/TRBV12-4; d_call: .; clone_size: few; j_call: TRBJ2-7; cdr3_nt: TGTGCCAGCAGCCTCCAAGGCATAGGGACCGAGCAGTACTTC; cdr3_aa: CASSLQGIGTEQYF
v_call: TRBV7-2; d_call: .; clone_size: few; j_call: TRBJ2-5; cdr3_nt: TGTGCCAGCAGCCCGCGGGGGCCAGGGAAGGACCAGTACTTC; cdr3_aa: CASSPRGPGKDQYF
v_call: TRBV7-2; d_call: TRBD2; clone_size: few; j_call: TRBJ2-3; cdr3_nt: TGTGCCAGCAGCTCGCTCGTCGGGGGGGGCCTTTATACGCAGTATTTT; cdr3_aa: CASSSLVGGGLYTQYF
v_call: TRBV11-2; d_call: .; clone_size: .; j_call: TRBJ2-5; cdr3_nt: TGTGCCAGCAGCTTAGACGGCCTCCAAGAGACCCAGTACTTC; cdr3_aa: CASSLDGLQETQYF
v_call: TRBV4-2; d_call: .; clone_size: .; j_call: TRBJ1-5; cdr3_nt: TGTGCCAGCAGCCAAGAGCACGGGGATGGCAATCAGCCCCAGCATTTT; cdr3_aa: CASSQEHGDGNQPQHF
v_call: TRBV19; d_call: .; clone_size: .; j_call: TRBJ1-1; cdr3_nt: TGTGCCAGTAGTATCGAATTGTCCGGAGGATTTGAAGCTTTCTTT; cdr3_aa: CASSIELSGGFEAFF
v_call: TRBV2; d_call: TRBD1; clone_size: .; j_call: TRBJ2-5; cdr3_nt: TGTGCCAGCAGTGCCCGGACAGGGGCAGAAGAGACCCAGTACTTC; cdr3_aa: CASSARTGAEETQYF
v_call: TRBV6-5; d_call: TRBD1; clone_size: .; j_call: TRBJ2-7; cdr3_nt: TGTGCCAGCAGTTCTGAAGACAGGGGCGAGCAGTACTTC; cdr3_aa: CASSSEDRGEQYF
v_call: TRBV6-5; d_call: TRBD1; clone_size: .; j_call: TRBJ2-5; cdr3_nt: TGTGCCAGCAGTTGGGACAGGGGGTGGCAAGAGACCCAGTACTTC; cdr3_aa: CASSWDRGWQETQYF
v_call: TRBV6-1; d_call: .; clone_size: few; j_call: TRBJ2-7; cdr3_nt: TGTGCCAGCAGTGATTCGGAAGAGCAGTACTTC; cdr3_aa: CASSDSEEQYF
v_call: TRBV18; d_call: TRBD2; clone_size: .; j_call: TRBJ2-7; cdr3_nt: TGTGCCAGCTCACCACCAGCGGGAGGTGGCGCCTACGAGCAGTACTTC; cdr3_aa: CASSPPAGGGAYEQYF
v_call: TRBV6-1; d_call: TRBD1; clone_size: .; j_call: TRBJ1-6; cdr3_nt: TGTGCCAGCAACTACGGGACAGGGGACGCGGGTAATTCACCCCTCCACTTT; cdr3_aa: CASNYGTGDAGNSPLHF
v_call: TRBV4-2; d_call: .; clone_size: many; j_call: TRBJ2-6; cdr3_nt: TGTGCCAGCAGCCAAGATCTCCAGCTGGGCGGTTCTGGGGCCAACGTCCTGACTTTC; cdr3_aa: CASSQDLQLGGSGANVLTF
v_call: TRBV11-2; d_call: .; clone_size: .; j_call: TRBJ2-3; cdr3_nt: TGTGCCAGCAGCTTACTAGGCGCAACAGATACGCAGTATTTT; cdr3_aa: CASSLLGATDTQYF
v_call: TRBV7-9; d_call: .; clone_size: few; j_call: TRBJ1-1; cdr3_nt: TGTGCCAGCGGCGGACAGACGAACACTGAAGCTTTCTTT; cdr3_aa: CASGGQTNTEAFF
v_call: TRBV20-1; d_call: TRBD2; clone_size: .; j_call: TRBJ2-5; cdr3_nt: TGCAGTGCTTCTGGCCAAGCGGGATTACAAGAGACCCAGTACTTC; cdr3_aa: CSASGQAGLQETQYF
v_call: TRBV24-1; d_call: .; clone_size: few; j_call: TRBJ2-5; cdr3_nt: TGTGCCACCAGTGATTTCATAGGACGGGACCAAGAGACCCAGTACTTC; cdr3_aa: CATSDFIGRDQETQYF
v_call: TRBV3-1; d_call: .; clone_size: .; j_call: TRBJ2-2; cdr3_nt: TGTGCCAGCAGCCAACTACAGGGTTGGGACACCGGGGAGCTGTTTTTT; cdr3_aa: CASSQLQGWDTGELFF